This T cell receptor (beta chain) is drawn from a study of T-cell memory formation after mild COVID-19. Study-level results: Pre-infection memory held some responding clones, suggesting pre-existing cross-reactive T cells responded.

TCRdb reprocessed the 5' RACE reads via MiXCR and lists one record per CDR3 protein. Among about 47,000 distinct CDR3 sequences listed, 7.5% to 10% were seen once. As to this clonotype: Its antigen is not identified.

The receptor was derived from an adult woman who had mild COVID-19 (a few samples of this study predate the infection). Cell type and time point are not known. The sample consisted of PBMCs or a T cell subset sorted from them (not recorded which).

The CDR3 sequence is CASSLSGDITEAFF. CDR3 DNA: TGTGCCAGCAGCTTATCAGGGGACATCACTGAAGCTTTCTTT. The V call is TRBV7-9, the J call TRBJ1-1, with D maybe TRBD1 (6 bases). There are 14 residues in the CDR3. Germline CDR1 SEHNR, CDR2 FQNEAQ (reference sequence). Trimming took off 2 bases at V and 4 bases at J, with 11 bases between the two ends.